This entry is about one T cell receptor beta chain. Its antigen is unidentified. The record originates from a study of cytomegalovirus exposure and HLA in healthy donors. PCR amplification relied on 60 Vbeta primers (plus 13 Jbeta primers). Libraries were prepared by immunoSEQ multiplex PCR; TCRdb keeps only in-frame clonotypes and omits some of them. Of about 130,000 clones in the sample, 70% to 80% were seen once. Study-wide points: CMV serostatus stood as the only immune exposure information on hand.

Trimming left V 7 bases short and J 4 bases short, with 10 bases between. Germline CDR1 is MDHEN and CDR2 is SYDVKM. The CDR3 sequence is 12 residues long. The sequence came from a human donor in good health. The V gene is TRBV28, the J gene TRBJ1-2, with D maybe TRBD1 (5 bases). The sample consisted of PBMCs. In DNA form, the CDR3 reads TGTGCCAGCACCCCCGGGGGCTATGGCTACACCTTC. Protein sequence: CASTPGGYGYTF.